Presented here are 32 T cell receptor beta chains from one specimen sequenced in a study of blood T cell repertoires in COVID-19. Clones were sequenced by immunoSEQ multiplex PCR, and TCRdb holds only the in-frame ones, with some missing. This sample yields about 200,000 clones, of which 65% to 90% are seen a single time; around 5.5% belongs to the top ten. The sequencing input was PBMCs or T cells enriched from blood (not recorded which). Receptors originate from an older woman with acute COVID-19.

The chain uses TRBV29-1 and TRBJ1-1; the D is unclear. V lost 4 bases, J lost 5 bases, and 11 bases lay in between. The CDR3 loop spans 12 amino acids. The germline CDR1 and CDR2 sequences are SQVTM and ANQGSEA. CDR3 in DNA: TGCAGCGTTGTCGCAGGCATGACTGAAGCTTTCTTT. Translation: CSVVAGMTEAFF. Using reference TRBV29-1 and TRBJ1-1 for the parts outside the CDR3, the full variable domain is SAVISQKPSRDICQRGTSLTIQCQVDSQVTMMFWYRQQPGQSLTLIATANQGSEATYESGFVIDKFPISRPNLTFSTLTVSNMSPEDSSIYLCSVVAGMTEAFFGQGTRLTVV.

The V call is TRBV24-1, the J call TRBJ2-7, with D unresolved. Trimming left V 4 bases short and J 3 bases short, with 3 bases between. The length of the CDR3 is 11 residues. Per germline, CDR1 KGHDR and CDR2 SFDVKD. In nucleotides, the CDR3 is TGTGCCACCAGTGACGGCTACGAGCAGTACTTC. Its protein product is CATSDGYEQYF.

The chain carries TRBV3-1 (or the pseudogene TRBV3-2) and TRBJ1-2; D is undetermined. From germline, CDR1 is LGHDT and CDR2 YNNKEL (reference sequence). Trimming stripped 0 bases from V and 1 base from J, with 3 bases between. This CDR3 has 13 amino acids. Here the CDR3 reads CASSQDSNYGYTF. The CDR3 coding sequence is TGTGCCAGCAGCCAAGACAGTAACTATGGCTACACCTTC.

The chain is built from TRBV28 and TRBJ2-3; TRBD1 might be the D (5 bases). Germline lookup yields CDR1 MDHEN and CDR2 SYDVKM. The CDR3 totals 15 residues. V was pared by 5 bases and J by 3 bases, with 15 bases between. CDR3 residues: CASSTQGKRTDTQYF. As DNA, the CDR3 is TGTGCCAGCAGTACCCAGGGCAAGAGGACAGATACGCAGTATTTT.

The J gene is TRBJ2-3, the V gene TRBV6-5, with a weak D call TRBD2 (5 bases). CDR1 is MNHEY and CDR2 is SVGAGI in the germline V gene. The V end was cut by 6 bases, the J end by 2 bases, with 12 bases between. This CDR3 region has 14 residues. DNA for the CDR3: TGTGCCAGCAGCGGGGTCGGCTACACAGATACGCAGTATTTT. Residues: CASSGVGYTDTQYF.

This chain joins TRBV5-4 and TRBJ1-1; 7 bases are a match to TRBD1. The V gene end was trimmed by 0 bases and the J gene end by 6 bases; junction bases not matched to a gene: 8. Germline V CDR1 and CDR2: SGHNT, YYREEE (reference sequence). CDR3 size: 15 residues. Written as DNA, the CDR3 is TGTGCCAGCAGCTTGGAAACAGGGGTGTGGGCTGAAGCTTTCTTT. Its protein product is CASSLETGVWAEAFF.

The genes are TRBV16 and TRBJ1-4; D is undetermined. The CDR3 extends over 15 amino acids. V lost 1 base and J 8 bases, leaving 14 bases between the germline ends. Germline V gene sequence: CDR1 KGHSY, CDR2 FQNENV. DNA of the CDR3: TGTGCCAGCAGCCAATTCAACAGCCGGCAGGAAAAACTGTTTTTT. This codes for CASSQFNSRQEKLFF.

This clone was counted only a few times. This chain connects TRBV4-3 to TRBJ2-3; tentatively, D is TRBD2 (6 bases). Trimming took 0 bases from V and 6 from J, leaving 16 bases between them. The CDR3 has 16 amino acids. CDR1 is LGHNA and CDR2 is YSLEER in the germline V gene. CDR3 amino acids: CASSQDFAGGGDTQYF. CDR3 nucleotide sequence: TGCGCCAGCAGCCAAGATTTCGCCGGTGGGGGGGATACGCAGTATTTT.

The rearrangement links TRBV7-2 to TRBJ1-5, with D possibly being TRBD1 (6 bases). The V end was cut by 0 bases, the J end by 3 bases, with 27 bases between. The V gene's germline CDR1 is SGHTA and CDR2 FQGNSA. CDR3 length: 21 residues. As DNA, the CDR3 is TGTGCCAGCAGCTTAGCGCGTCGGGGGGCGAACGGTGACACTTACAATCAGCCCCAGCATTTT. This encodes CASSLARRGANGDTYNQPQHF.

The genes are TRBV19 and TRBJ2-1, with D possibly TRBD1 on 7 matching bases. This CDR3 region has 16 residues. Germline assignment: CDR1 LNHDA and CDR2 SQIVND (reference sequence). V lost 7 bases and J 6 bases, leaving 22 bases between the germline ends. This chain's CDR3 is CASTGSQGGQRNEQFF. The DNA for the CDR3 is TGTGCCAGTACGGGGTCCCAGGGGGGTCAGCGCAATGAGCAGTTCTTC.

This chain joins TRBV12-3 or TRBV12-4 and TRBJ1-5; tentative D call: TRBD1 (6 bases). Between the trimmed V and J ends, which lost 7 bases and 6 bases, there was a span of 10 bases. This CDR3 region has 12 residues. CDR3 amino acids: CASTEGGQPQHF. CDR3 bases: TGTGCCAGCACCGAAGGGGGTCAGCCCCAGCATTTT.

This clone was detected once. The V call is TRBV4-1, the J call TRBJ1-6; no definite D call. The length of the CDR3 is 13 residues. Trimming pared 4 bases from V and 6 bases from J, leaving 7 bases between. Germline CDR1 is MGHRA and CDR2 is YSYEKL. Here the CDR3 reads CASSPSLNSPLHF. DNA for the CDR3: TGCGCCAGCAGCCCCTCCCTTAATTCACCCCTCCACTTT.

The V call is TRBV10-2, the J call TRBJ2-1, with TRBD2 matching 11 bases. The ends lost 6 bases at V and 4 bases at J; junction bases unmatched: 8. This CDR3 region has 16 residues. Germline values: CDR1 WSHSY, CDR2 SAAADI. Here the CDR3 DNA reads TGCGCCAGCAGCTCCAGACTAGCGGGGCCTTACAATGAGCAGTTCTTC. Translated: CASSSRLAGPYNEQFF.

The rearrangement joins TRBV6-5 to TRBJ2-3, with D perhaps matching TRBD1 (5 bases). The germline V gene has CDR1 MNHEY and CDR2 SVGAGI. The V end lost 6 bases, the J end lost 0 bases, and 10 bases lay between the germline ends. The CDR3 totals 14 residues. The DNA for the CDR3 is TGTGCCAGCAGCCGGACAACTAGCACAGATACGCAGTATTTT. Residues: CASSRTTSTDTQYF.

This CDR3 reads CASSLFRRAVGYTF. The CDR3 DNA sequence: TGTGCCAGCAGTTTATTCCGCAGGGCGGTTGGCTACACCTTC. This chain joins TRBV28 and TRBJ1-2; maybe TRBD1 (5 bases). This CDR3 spans 14 amino acids. Trimming cost V 1 base and J 7 bases, with 13 bases left between them. The germline V gene encodes CDR1 MDHEN and CDR2 SYDVKM.

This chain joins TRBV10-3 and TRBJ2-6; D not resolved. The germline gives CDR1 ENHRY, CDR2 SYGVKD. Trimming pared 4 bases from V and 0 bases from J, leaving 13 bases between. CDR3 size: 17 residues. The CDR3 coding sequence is TGTGCCATCAGTGGCGGCAGTACGGCCTCTGGGGCCAACGTCCTGACTTTC. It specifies CAISGGSTASGANVLTF.

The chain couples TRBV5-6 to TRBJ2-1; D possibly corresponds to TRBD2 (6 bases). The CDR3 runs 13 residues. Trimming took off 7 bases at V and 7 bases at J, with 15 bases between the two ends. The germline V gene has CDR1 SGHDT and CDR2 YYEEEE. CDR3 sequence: CASVGTFNNEQFF. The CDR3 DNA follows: TGTGCCAGCGTCGGGACTTTCAATAATGAGCAGTTCTTC.

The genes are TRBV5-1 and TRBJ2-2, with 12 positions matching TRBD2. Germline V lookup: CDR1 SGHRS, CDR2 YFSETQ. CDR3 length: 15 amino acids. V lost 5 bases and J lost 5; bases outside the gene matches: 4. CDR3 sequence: CASRGGTSGTGELFF. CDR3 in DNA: TGCGCCAGCAGGGGAGGGACTAGCGGGACCGGGGAGCTGTTTTTT. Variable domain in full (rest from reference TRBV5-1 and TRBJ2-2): KAGVTQTPRYLIKTRGQQVTLSCSPISGHRSVSWYQQTPGQGLQFLFEYFSETQRNKGNFPGRFSGRQFSNSRSEMNVSTLELGDSALYLCASRGGTSGTGELFFGEGSRLTVL.

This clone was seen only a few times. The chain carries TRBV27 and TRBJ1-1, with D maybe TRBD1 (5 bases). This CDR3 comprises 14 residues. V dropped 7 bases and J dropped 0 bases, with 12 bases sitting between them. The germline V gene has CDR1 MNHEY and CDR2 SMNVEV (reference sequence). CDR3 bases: TGTGCCAGCATTCAACTGGGGCTGAACACTGAAGCTTTCTTT. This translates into CASIQLGLNTEAFF.

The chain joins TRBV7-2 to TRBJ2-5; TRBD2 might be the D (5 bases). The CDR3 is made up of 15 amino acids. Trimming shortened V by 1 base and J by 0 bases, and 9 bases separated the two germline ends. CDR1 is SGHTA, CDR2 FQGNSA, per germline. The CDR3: CASSLGGSHQETQYF. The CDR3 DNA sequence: TGTGCCAGCAGCTTAGGAGGGTCCCACCAAGAGACCCAGTACTTC. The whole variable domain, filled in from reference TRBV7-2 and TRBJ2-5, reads GAGVSQSPSNKVTEKGKDVELRCDPISGHTALYWYRQSLGQGLEFLIYFQGNSAPDKSGLPSDRFSAERTGGSVSTLTIQRTQQEDSAVYLCASSLGGSHQETQYFGPGTRLLVL.

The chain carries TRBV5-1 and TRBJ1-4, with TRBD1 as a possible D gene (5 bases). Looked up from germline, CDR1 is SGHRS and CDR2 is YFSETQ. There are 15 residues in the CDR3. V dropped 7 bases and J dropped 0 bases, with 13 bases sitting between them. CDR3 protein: CASAAGTATNEKLFF. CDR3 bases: TGCGCCAGCGCCGCGGGGACTGCAACTAATGAAAAACTGTTTTTT.

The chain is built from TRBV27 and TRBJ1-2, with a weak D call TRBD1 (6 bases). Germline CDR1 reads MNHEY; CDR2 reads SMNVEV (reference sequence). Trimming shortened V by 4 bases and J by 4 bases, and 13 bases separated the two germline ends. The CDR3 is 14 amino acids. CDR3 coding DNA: TGTGCCAGCAGTTCGCAGGGGTTCGGCTATGGCTACACCTTC. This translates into CASSSQGFGYGYTF.

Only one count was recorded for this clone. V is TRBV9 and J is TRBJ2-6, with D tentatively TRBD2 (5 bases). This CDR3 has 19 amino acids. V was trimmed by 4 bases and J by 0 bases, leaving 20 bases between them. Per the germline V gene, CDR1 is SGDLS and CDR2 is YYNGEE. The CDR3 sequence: CASSPHAAGNPSGANVLTF. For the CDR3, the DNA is TGTGCCAGCAGCCCCCACGCTGCCGGGAACCCCTCTGGGGCCAACGTCCTGACTTTC. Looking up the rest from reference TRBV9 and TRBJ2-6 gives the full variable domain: DSGVTQTPKHLITATGQRVTLRCSPRSGDLSVYWYQQSLDQGLQFLIQYYNGEERAKGNILERFSAQQFPDLHSELNLSSLELGDSALYFCASSPHAAGNPSGANVLTFGAGSRLTVL.

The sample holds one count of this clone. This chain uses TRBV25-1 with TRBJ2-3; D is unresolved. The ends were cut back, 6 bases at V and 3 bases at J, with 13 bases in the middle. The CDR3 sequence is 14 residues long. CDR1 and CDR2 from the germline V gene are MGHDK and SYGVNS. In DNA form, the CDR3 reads TGTGCCAGCAGCGCCCGCCGGAGTACAGATACGCAGTATTTT. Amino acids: CASSARRSTDTQYF.

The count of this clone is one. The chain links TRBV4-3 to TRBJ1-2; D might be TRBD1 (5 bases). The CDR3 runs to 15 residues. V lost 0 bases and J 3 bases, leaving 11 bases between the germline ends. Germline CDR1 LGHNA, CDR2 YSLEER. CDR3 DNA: TGCGCCAGCAGCCAAGAGGGACGGAGGGACTATGGCTACACCTTC. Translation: CASSQEGRRDYGYTF.

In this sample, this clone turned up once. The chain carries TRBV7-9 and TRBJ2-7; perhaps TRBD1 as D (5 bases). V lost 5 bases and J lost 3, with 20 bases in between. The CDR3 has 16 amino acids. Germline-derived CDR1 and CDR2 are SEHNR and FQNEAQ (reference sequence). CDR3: CASSALWGLENYEQYF. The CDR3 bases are TGTGCCAGCAGCGCTCTTTGGGGCCTTGAAAACTACGAGCAGTACTTC.

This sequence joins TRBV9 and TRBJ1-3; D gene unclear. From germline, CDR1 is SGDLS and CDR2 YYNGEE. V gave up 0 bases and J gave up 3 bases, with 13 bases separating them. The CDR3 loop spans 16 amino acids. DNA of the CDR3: TGTGCCAGCAGCGTAGGAGAGCCGGGAGATGGAAACACCATATATTTT. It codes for CASSVGEPGDGNTIYF.

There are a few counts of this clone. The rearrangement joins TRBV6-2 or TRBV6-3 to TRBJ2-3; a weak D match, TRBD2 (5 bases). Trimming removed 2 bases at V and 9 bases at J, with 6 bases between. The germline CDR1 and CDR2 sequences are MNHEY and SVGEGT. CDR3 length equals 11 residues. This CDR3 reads CASSYGGTQYF. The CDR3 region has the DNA TGTGCCAGCAGTTACGGAGGAACGCAGTATTTT.

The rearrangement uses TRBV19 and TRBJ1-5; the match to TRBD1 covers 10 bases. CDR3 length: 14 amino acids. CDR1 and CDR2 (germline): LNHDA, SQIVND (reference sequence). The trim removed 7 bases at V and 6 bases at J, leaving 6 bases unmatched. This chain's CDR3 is CASKGTGVAQPQHF. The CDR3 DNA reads TGTGCCAGTAAGGGGACAGGGGTTGCTCAGCCCCAGCATTTT.

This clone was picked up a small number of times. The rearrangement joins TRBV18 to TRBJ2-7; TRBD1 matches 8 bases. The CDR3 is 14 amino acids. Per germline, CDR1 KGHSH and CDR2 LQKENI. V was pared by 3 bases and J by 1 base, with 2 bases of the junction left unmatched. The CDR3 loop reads CASSPTGGSYEQYF. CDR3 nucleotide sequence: TGTGCCAGCTCACCCACAGGGGGTTCCTACGAGCAGTACTTC. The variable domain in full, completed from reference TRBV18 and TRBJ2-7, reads NAGVMQNPRHLVRRRGQEARLRCSPMKGHSHVYWYRQLPEEGLKFMVYLQKENIIDESGMPKERFSAEFPKEGPSILRIQQVVRGDSAAYFCASSPTGGSYEQYFGPGTRLTVT.

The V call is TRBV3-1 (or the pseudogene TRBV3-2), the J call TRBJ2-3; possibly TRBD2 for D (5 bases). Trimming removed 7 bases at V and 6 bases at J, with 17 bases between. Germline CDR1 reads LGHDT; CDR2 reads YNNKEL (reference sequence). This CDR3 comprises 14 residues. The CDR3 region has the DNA TGTGCCAGCACGACGAGAAGCGGAGCCGATACGCAGTATTTT. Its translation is CASTTRSGADTQYF.

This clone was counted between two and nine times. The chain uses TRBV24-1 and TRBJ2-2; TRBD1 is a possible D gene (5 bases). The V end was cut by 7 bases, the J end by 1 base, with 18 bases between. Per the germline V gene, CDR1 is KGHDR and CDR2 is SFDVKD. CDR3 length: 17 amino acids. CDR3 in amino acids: CATRAGINVRNTGELFF. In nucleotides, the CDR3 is TGTGCCACCAGGGCAGGGATAAATGTTCGGAACACCGGGGAGCTGTTTTTT.